This T cell receptor beta chain was sequenced in a study of blood T cell repertoires in COVID-19 (dated by TCRdb to 2020 to 2022). At the level of the whole study: Collaborator samples came from the United States, Italy and Spain and covered acute and convalescent phases of COVID-19. Subjects who had been exposed to COVID-19, were actively infected with it, or had recovered from it provided the deeply sampled blood TCRbeta repertoires that made up the dataset. The material from the prospective study consisted of cDNA or gDNA derived from T cells, B-cell-depleted T cells, or PBMCs. The sample metadata nearly always contained a de-identified subject ID, COVID-19 status, age in years and sex. The samples were drawn from two sources: the first 160 participants of the ongoing ImmuneRACE study, and 1,000 to 1,500 subjects contributed by 6 global collaborators. A freely available public database, intended as a resource for researchers studying the immune response to SARS-CoV-2, is where the repertoires were released. HLA class I and class II types, where available, came from metadata supplied by the sample provider rather than from assay-based typing.

Results and caveats for the whole study, not just this receptor: Clinical and demographic metadata were provided uncurated, with the amount varying by source and participant.

Comments on this clone: What this receptor recognizes is not known. Qualities for individual bases were not recorded, and no much larger clone is one base off.

TCRbeta CDR3 regions were amplified from genomic DNA by means of the immunoSEQ Assay, a bias-controlled multiplex PCR. In the original analysis: The number of nucleated cells in each sample was estimated from the amplification of reference gene primers within the assay. Sequence reads were collapsed and filtered to measure the absolute abundance of every unique TCRbeta CDR3 rearrangement. For each sample, productive Simpson clonality was calculated as the square root of Simpson's diversity index across productive rearrangements. Not all clones reach the TCRdb copy of this immuneACCESS table, which keeps in-frame sequences only. Checked studies attribute under half of the gap to unresolved V genes and leave the rest unexplained. V and J calls and clone size are copied from that table; D and trimming were computed from the DNA. The sample table holds about 190,000 clones, of which 70% to 85% were seen once. The top ten clones comprise around 12% of the sample.

Trimming at the junction amounts to 3 bases on V and 2 bases on J, and the germline ends lie 8 bases apart. The germline V gene specifies SGHAT as CDR1 and FQNNGV as CDR2. The cysteine opens and the phenylalanine closes a CDR3 of 13 amino acids. The retained sequence is limited to the CDR3, 39 bases, with the frame set at the first base. Each collaborating institution followed its own protocols to collect whole blood in K2EDTA tubes. Collaborator samples were shipped for TCRbeta analysis as frozen whole blood, isolated PBMCs, or DNA extracted from either sample type. The clonotype originates from a woman aged 45-60 years with acute or convalescent COVID-19. The sequenced sample consisted of peripheral blood. The sequence links TRBV11-2 to TRBJ2-7; TRBD2 could be the D gene, as 5 bases match. For the CDR3, the sequence is CASSFSGTYEQYF. The nucleotide sequence is given as TGTGCCAGCAGCTTCTCCGGGACCTACGAGCAGTACTTC.